This T cell receptor beta chain derives from a study of blood T cell repertoires in COVID-19. Study at large: T cells, B-cell-depleted T cells, or PBMCs provided the cDNA or gDNA that served as material.

V trimming: 2 bases; J trimming: 3 bases; junction bases outside the gene matches: 6. The CDR3 sequence is 16 residues long. Germline-derived CDR1 and CDR2 are MNHEY and SVGAGI. Only in-frame clones appear in the TCRdb table, and some are missing; sequencing was by immunoSEQ multiplex PCR. Altogether roughly 53,000 clones are present, roughly nine tenths being singletons, with the ten largest covering approximately 8%. This receptor was obtained from a woman aged 40 to 49 with active COVID-19. The J gene is TRBJ2-2, the V gene TRBV6-5; the match to TRBD2 covers 7 bases. Sequencing was carried out using peripheral blood. CDR3 region: CASSYLGLVDTGELFF. The CDR3 DNA reads TGTGCCAGCAGTTACCTAGGACTAGTTGACACCGGGGAGCTGTTTTTT.